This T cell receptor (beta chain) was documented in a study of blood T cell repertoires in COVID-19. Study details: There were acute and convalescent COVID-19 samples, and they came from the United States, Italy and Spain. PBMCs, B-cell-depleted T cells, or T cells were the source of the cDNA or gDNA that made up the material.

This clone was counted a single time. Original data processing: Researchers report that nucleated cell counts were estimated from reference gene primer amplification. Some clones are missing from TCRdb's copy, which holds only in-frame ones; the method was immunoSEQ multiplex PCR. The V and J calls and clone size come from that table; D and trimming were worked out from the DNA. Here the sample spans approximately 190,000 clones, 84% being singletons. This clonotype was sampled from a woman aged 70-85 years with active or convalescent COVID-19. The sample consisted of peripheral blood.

The CDR3 coding sequence is TGTGCCAGCAGCTTATCCGTCGGGGATCCATACGAGCAGTACTTC. Translating it yields CASSLSVGDPYEQYF. The genes are TRBV7-3 and TRBJ2-7; D is perhaps TRBD2 (5 bases). V lost 2 bases and J 4 bases, leaving 15 bases between the germline ends. The CDR3 extends over 15 amino acids. The germline CDR1 and CDR2 sequences are SGHTA and FQGTGA.